This T cell receptor beta chain appears in the sequencing data of a study of CD8+CD57+ T cells in acquired aplastic anemia. In patients chosen for sequencing, flow cytometry had shown CD8+CD57+ cell expansion. Profiling of TCR beta VDJ combinations and CDR3 sequences used genomic DNA as template. TCRdb fed the reads into MiXCR, producing one record per CDR3 protein. There are roughly 290,000 distinct CDR3 sequences in the sample; roughly 59% occur only once, and roughly 1.3% lies in the top ten. The germline V gene encodes CDR1 SSHAT and CDR2 FNYEAQ (reference sequence). This CDR3 has 13 amino acids. This clonotype was counted between two and nine times. One end of the junction fails to match germline, which may point to a read error.

This chain joins TRBV7-7 and TRBJ2-5; 8 bases are a match to TRBD1. This clonotype was obtained from a human donor with aplastic anemia. Sequencing input: sorted CD4+, CD8+, or CD8+CD57+ T cells (not recorded which) from PBMCs. The CDR3 region has the DNA TGTGCTAGCAGCTGGGACAGGAGGGAGACCCAGTACTTC. It encodes CASSWDRRETQYF.